A single sample gave rise to the 28 T cell receptor beta chains below, sequenced in a study of T cells in Graves' hyperthyroidism and ophthalmopathy. Amplified regions were TCR beta CDR3 sequences from RNA transcripts. RT-PCR in the first round (using the HTBI primer set) targeted the TCR CDR3. TCRdb reprocessed the multiplex PCR reads with MiXCR, giving one entry per CDR3 protein. Counted here are about 640,000 distinct CDR3 sequences, roughly 15% occurring once; the ten biggest clones make up under 15%. The sequenced sample was blood. The origin of the receptors is a woman aged 50 to 60 with Graves' ophthalmopathy.

This clonotype was seen many times. J is TRBJ1-2 and V is TRBV30; D possibly corresponds to TRBD1 (5 bases). Trimming removed 5 bases from V and 4 bases from J, with 14 bases in between. CDR1 and CDR2 from the germline V gene are GTSNPN and SVGIG (reference sequence). The CDR3 has 13 residues. This CDR3 reads CAWGTEGTYGYTF. CDR3 sequence (DNA): TGTGCCTGGGGGACCGAGGGAACCTATGGCTACACCTTC. Full variable domain (missing parts from reference TRBV30 and TRBJ1-2): SQTIHQWPATLVQPVGSPLSLECTVEGTSNPNLYWYRQAAGRGLQLLFYSVGIGQISSEVPQNLSASRPQDRQFILSSKKLLLSDSGFYLCAWGTEGTYGYTFGSGTRLTVV.

The rearrangement uses TRBV7-9 and TRBJ2-2; unclear D gene. Trimming took off 2 bases at V and 4 bases at J, with 8 bases between the two ends. The CDR3 totals 14 residues. Germline loops: CDR1 SEHNR, CDR2 FQNEAQ (reference sequence). DNA for the CDR3: TGTGCCAGCAGCTTATCCTCGAGCACCGGGGAGCTGTTTTTT. The encoded protein is CASSLSSSTGELFF.

A few counts support this clonotype. J is TRBJ2-7 and V is TRBV18; 7 bases line up with TRBD1. The CDR3 consists of 16 residues. V lost 2 bases to trimming and J lost 3 bases; unmatched junction nucleotides: 10. In germline, CDR1 is KGHSH, CDR2 LQKENI. For the CDR3, the DNA is TGTGCCAGCTCACCAGCCGACAGGGTAGAAGGCTACGAGCAGTACTTC. This gives the protein CASSPADRVEGYEQYF.

This clonotype was recorded at least ten times. The chain combines TRBV6-5 with TRBJ2-1; 7 bases line up with TRBD1. This CDR3 spans 15 amino acids. The V gene's germline CDR1 is MNHEY and CDR2 SVGAGI. The junction had 2 bases not matched to a gene; V was cut back by 2 bases and J by 1 base. The CDR3 loop is CASSYETGSYNEQFF. The CDR3 DNA reads TGTGCCAGCAGTTACGAGACAGGGTCCTACAATGAGCAGTTCTTC.

A note on this clonotype: A much larger clone differs by one base, so this may be a read error. V usage is TRBV28 and J usage is TRBJ1-4; the D gene is possibly TRBD1 (6 bases). Germline loops: CDR1 MDHEN, CDR2 SYDVKM. The length of the CDR3 is 12 residues. Trimming left V 11 bases short and J 5 bases short, with 12 bases between. Written as DNA, the CDR3 is TGTGCCGCGGGGGCCCTAAATGAAAAACTGTTTTTT. It codes for CAAGALNEKLFF.

The sample holds many counts of this clonotype. The gene calls are TRBV7-9 and TRBJ1-1; 7 bases map to TRBD1. The junction had 10 bases not matched to a gene; V was cut back by 5 bases and J by 4 bases. The CDR3 length is 15 residues. Germline loops: CDR1 SEHNR, CDR2 FQNEAQ (reference sequence). The CDR3 DNA follows: TGTGCCAGCAGCAAACGTTTTGGACAGGCCACTGAAGCTTTCTTT. Protein: CASSKRFGQATEAFF.

This clonotype was recorded many times. The chain recombines TRBV2 with TRBJ2-2; 12 bases are a match to TRBD2. This CDR3 spans 16 amino acids. V lost 7 bases and J lost 0; bases outside the gene matches: 3. Germline values: CDR1 SNHLY, CDR2 FYNNEI. The DNA for the CDR3 is TGTGCCAGCACCCTAGCGGGAGGGCCGAACACCGGGGAGCTGTTTTTT. It specifies CASTLAGGPNTGELFF.

In this sample, this clonotype turned up many times. This chain joins TRBV11-2 and TRBJ2-2; TRBD2 matches at 7 bases. CDR1 is SGHAT, CDR2 FQNNGV, per germline. V gave up 2 bases and J gave up 2 bases; unmatched junction bases: 11. This CDR3 has 18 amino acids. CDR3 sequence: CASSLWPRTRGNTGELFF. CDR3 in DNA: TGTGCCAGCAGCTTATGGCCTCGGACTAGGGGAAACACCGGGGAGCTGTTTTTT.

This clonotype was seen many times. This chain joins TRBV20-1 and TRBJ2-1; no clear D gene. Trimming left V 3 bases short and J 8 bases short, with 11 bases between. Germline-derived CDR1 and CDR2 are DFQATT and SNEGSKA (reference sequence). The CDR3 loop spans 12 amino acids. CDR3 sequence reads: CSASPGLHEQFF. The CDR3 DNA follows: TGCAGTGCTAGCCCAGGTCTGCATGAGCAGTTCTTC.

The chain carries TRBV28 and TRBJ1-2; 7 positions match TRBD1. Trimming at V came to 5 bases and at J to 4 bases, leaving 13 bases not matched to a gene. The CDR3 has 16 residues. CDR1 is MDHEN and CDR2 is SYDVKM in the germline V gene. In DNA, the CDR3 is TGTGCCAGCAGTCCTAAACGACAGGGCTGGGGCTATGGCTACACCTTC. Amino acids: CASSPKRQGWGYGYTF.

There are many counts of this clonotype. The chain links TRBV6-1 to TRBJ1-5; a possible D gene is TRBD1 (5 bases). This CDR3 region has 15 residues. The V gene lost 7 bases and the J gene lost 3 bases, with 16 bases spanning the gap. Per germline, CDR1 MNHNS and CDR2 SASEGT. The CDR3, as DNA: TGTGCCAGCACTCTAACGCCACAGGCCAATCAGCCCCAGCATTTT. As protein: CASTLTPQANQPQHF.

This clonotype was counted only a few times. V and J are TRBV7-3 and TRBJ2-3; D is undetermined. This CDR3 is built from 15 residues. The V and J ends lost 1 base and 2 bases respectively, with 10 bases between them. The V gene's germline CDR1 is SGHTA and CDR2 FQGTGA. The CDR3 DNA reads as TGTGCCAGCAGCTTAAGTAACTCGAACACAGATACGCAGTATTTT. Translating it yields CASSLSNSNTDTQYF. Together with reference TRBV7-3 and TRBJ2-3, the CDR3 gives the full variable domain: GAGVSQTPSNKVTEKGKYVELRCDPISGHTALYWYRQSLGQGPEFLIYFQGTGAADDSGLPNDRFFAVRPEGSVSTLKIQRTERGDSAVYLCASSLSNSNTDTQYFGPGTRLTVL.

This clonotype was counted many times. V usage is TRBV7-2 and J usage is TRBJ2-1, with D tentatively TRBD2 (5 bases). The CDR3 spans 16 residues. Germline V CDR1 and CDR2: SGHTA, FQGNSA. V lost 5 bases to trimming and J lost 4 bases, with 18 bases between them. This CDR3 is CASSPLAGGRYNEQFF. Here the CDR3 DNA reads TGTGCCAGCAGCCCCTTGGCGGGCGGCCGATACAATGAGCAGTTCTTC.

This clonotype was seen ten or more times. The chain joins TRBV7-6 to TRBJ2-5, with TRBD2 matching 10 bases. The germline gives CDR1 SGHVS, CDR2 FNYEAQ. The V and J ends lost 0 bases and 2 bases, in that order; junction bases with no gene match: 3. The CDR3 covers 16 residues. The CDR3 is CASSLALAGAQETQYF. CDR3 coding DNA: TGTGCCAGCAGCTTAGCGCTAGCGGGAGCACAAGAGACCCAGTACTTC.

This clonotype came up many times. V usage is TRBV6-2 or TRBV6-3 and J usage is TRBJ2-7, with a weak D call TRBD1 (5 bases). Trimming took 4 bases from V and 6 from J, leaving 13 bases between them. The CDR3 covers 13 residues. The V gene's germline CDR1 is MNHEY and CDR2 SVGEGT. CDR3 DNA sequence: TGTGCCAGCAGTTTCGACGACAGTTCCGAGCAGTACTTC. Translating it yields CASSFDDSSEQYF.

The chain has TRBV24-1 and TRBJ2-1; D remains unclear. V dropped 5 bases and J dropped 9 bases, with 10 bases sitting between them. The CDR3 is 12 residues long. From germline, CDR1 is KGHDR and CDR2 SFDVKD. The CDR3 DNA reads TGTGCCACCAGTGTATCGGGCGGTGAGCAGTTCTTC. It translates to CATSVSGGEQFF.

The V call is TRBV5-1, the J call TRBJ2-7; D is undetermined. The germline V gene has CDR1 SGHRS and CDR2 YFSETQ. CDR3 length: 13 residues. Trimming cost V 4 bases and J 3 bases, with 11 bases left between them. The CDR3 loop is CASSSQSDYEQYF. The CDR3 DNA reads as TGCGCCAGCAGCAGCCAGAGTGACTACGAGCAGTACTTC.

This clonotype was observed a handful of times. This chain connects TRBV7-9 to TRBJ1-1, with a weak D call TRBD1 (5 bases). This CDR3 contains 14 residues. Trimming took off 7 bases at V and 0 bases at J, with 12 bases between the two ends. Germline CDR1 SEHNR, CDR2 FQNEAQ (reference sequence). Here the CDR3 DNA reads TGTGCCAGCAACCCTGCAGGGATGAACACTGAAGCTTTCTTT. Its protein is CASNPAGMNTEAFF. Supplemented by reference TRBV7-9 and TRBJ1-1, the full variable domain reads DTGVSQNPRHKITKRGQNVTFRCDPISEHNRLYWYRQTLGQGPEFLTYFQNEAQLEKSRLLSDRFSAERPKGSFSTLEIQRTEQGDSAMYLCASNPAGMNTEAFFGQGTRLTVV.

A note on this clonotype: A much larger clone differs by one base, so this may be a read error. This sequence joins TRBV15 and TRBJ1-1; D may be TRBD1 (5 bases). The CDR3 is 14 residues long. Germline V lookup: CDR1 LNHNV, CDR2 YYDKDF (reference sequence). This CDR3 reads CATGRPQGHTEAFF. As DNA, the CDR3 is TGTGCCACCGGCAGGCCGCAGGGTCATACTGAAGCTTTCTTT. Full variable domain (missing parts from reference TRBV15 and TRBJ1-1): DAMVIQNPRYQVTQFGKPVTLSCSQTLNHNVMYWYQQKSSQAPKLLFHYYDKDFNNEADTPDNFQSRRPNTSFCFLDIRSPGLGDTAMYLCATGRPQGHTEAFFGQGTRLTVV.

The table lists this clonotype with a few counts. The V and J genes are TRBV7-9 and TRBJ2-4, with D unclear. CDR3 length equals 16 residues. Trimming cost V 5 bases and J 0 bases, with 14 bases left between them. Germline CDR1 and CDR2: SEHNR and FQNEAQ (reference sequence). The CDR3 region has the DNA TGTGCCAGCAGCCCCGGCACAGCTTTAGCCAAAAACATTCAGTACTTC. The encoded protein is CASSPGTALAKNIQYF.

The table lists this clonotype with a few counts. The chain recombines TRBV20-1 with TRBJ2-7; D gene uncertain. The CDR3 consists of 13 residues. Trimming removed 6 bases from V and 3 bases from J, with 15 bases in between. Germline V gene sequence: CDR1 DFQATT, CDR2 SNEGSKA (reference sequence). The CDR3 bases are TGCAGTGCCATTCGGCCCAACGACTACGAGCAGTACTTC. Protein: CSAIRPNDYEQYF.

This clonotype was detected many times. This chain joins TRBV6-1 and TRBJ1-1; TRBD1 aligns across 8 bases. The CDR3 runs 14 residues. The germline gives CDR1 MNHNS, CDR2 SASEGT. V shed 0 bases, J shed 8 bases, and the junction held 5 bases outside the gene matches. The CDR3 loop is CASSEASRGREAFF. The CDR3 coding sequence is TGTGCCAGCAGTGAAGCAAGCAGGGGGCGAGAAGCTTTCTTT.

This clonotype was seen many times. The chain uses TRBV2 and TRBJ2-5, with D uncertain. V shed 3 bases and J shed 5 bases, with 10 bases lying between them. Germline lookup yields CDR1 SNHLY and CDR2 FYNNEI. This CDR3 comprises 13 residues. CDR3 region: CASSDFHGETQYF. CDR3 sequence (DNA): TGTGCCAGCAGTGATTTTCATGGGGAGACCCAGTACTTC.

The chain uses TRBV20-1 and TRBJ2-3; 8 bases line up with TRBD2. Germline V gives CDR1 DFQATT, CDR2 SNEGSKA (reference sequence). J was trimmed by 5 bases and V by 2 bases; bases with no gene match: 6. The length of the CDR3 is 14 residues. This CDR3 reads CSARRAGAVDTQYF. For the CDR3, the DNA is TGCAGTGCTAGAAGAGCGGGAGCTGTAGATACGCAGTATTTT.

This clonotype has a count of ten or more. The chain carries TRBV28 and TRBJ2-1; 7 nucleotides agree with TRBD2. Germline values: CDR1 MDHEN, CDR2 SYDVKM. Trimming at V came to 5 bases and at J to 11 bases, leaving 6 bases not matched to a gene. This CDR3 is built from 12 residues. The CDR3 nucleotides read TGTGCCAGCAGTCGGGACTACCGTCAGCAGTTCTTC. Its translation: CASSRDYRQQFF.

A remark on this clonotype: This may come from a read error, since a much larger clone is one base off. The chain joins TRBV27 to TRBJ1-1; 7 bases align to TRBD1. Trimming removed 3 bases from V and 0 bases from J; junction bases left unmatched: 7. CDR3 length equals 16 residues. Germline lookup yields CDR1 MNHEY and CDR2 SMNVEV (reference sequence). CDR3 loop: CASSLGTETLNTEAFF. The CDR3 DNA reads as TGTGCCAGCAGTTTGGGGACAGAGACCCTGAACACTGAAGCTTTCTTT.

There are many counts of this clonotype. The V and J genes are TRBV28 and TRBJ2-7; 7 nucleotides agree with TRBD2. The V segment lost 6 bases and the J segment 1 base; nucleotides outside the gene matches: 9. CDR3 size: 15 residues. Germline loops: CDR1 MDHEN, CDR2 SYDVKM. The CDR3 DNA sequence: TGTGCCAGCAGGGGGGGAGCGGGGCGATCCTACGAGCAGTACTTC. Translating gives CASRGGAGRSYEQYF.

This clonotype was recorded at least ten times. This sequence joins TRBV18 and TRBJ1-4, with D possibly matching TRBD1 (5 bases). Germline CDR1 KGHSH, CDR2 LQKENI. Trimming stripped 2 bases from V and 4 bases from J, with 11 bases between. The CDR3 totals 15 residues. As DNA, the CDR3 is TGTGCCAGCTCACCATATACAGGCCTTAATGAAAAACTGTTTTTT. Translation: CASSPYTGLNEKLFF.